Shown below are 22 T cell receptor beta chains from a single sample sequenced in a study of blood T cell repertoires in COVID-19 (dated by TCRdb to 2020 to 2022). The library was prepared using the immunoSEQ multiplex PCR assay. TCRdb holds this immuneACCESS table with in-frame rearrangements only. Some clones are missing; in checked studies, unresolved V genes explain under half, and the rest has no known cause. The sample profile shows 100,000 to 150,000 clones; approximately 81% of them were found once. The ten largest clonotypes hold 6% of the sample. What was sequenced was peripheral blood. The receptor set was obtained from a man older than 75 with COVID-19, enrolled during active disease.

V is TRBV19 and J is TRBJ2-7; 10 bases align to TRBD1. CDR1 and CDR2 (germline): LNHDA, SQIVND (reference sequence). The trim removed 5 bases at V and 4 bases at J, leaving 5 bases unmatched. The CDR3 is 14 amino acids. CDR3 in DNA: TGTGCCAGTAGTGATCGGACAGGGGGTTACGAGCAGTACTTC. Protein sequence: CASSDRTGGYEQYF.

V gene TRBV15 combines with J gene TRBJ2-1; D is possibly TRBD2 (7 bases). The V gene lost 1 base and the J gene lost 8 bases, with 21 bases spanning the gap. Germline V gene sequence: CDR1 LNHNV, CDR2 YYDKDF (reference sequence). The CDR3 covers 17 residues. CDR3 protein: CATSRGIGEGDWDEQFF. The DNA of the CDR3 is TGTGCCACCAGCAGAGGCATCGGGGAGGGGGATTGGGATGAGCAGTTCTTC.

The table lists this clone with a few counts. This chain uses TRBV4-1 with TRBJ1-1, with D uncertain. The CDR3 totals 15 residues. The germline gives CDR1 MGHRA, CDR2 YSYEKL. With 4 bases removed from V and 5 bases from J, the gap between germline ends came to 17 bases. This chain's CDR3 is CASSPIDTDRTEAFF. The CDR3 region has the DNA TGCGCCAGCAGCCCTATAGACACGGATCGGACTGAAGCTTTCTTT.

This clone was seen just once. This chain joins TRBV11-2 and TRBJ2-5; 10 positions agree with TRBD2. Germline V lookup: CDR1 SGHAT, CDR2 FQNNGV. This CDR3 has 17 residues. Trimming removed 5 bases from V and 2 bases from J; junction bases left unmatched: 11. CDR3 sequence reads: CASSPRTTSGLQETQYF. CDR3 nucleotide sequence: TGTGCCAGCAGCCCCCGGACGACTAGCGGGCTACAAGAGACCCAGTACTTC.

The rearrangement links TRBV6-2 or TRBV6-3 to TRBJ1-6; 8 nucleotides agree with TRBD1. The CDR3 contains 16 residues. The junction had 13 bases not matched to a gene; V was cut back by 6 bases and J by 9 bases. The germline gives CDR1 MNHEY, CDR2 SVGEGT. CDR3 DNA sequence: TGTGCCAGCAGCCCCGGCGGCAGGGGGCTTGGTTCACCCCTCCACTTT. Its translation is CASSPGGRGLGSPLHF.

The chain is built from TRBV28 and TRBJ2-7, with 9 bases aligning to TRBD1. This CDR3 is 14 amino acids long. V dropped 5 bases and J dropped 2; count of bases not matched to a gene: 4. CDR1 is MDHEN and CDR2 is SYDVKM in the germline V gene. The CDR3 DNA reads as TGTGCCAGCAGTCCGGGACAGGGCCCCTACGAGCAGTACTTC. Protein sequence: CASSPGQGPYEQYF.

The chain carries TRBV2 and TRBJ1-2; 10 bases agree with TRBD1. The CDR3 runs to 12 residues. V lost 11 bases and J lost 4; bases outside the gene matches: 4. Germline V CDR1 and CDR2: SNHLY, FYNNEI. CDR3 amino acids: CASTGGAYGYTF. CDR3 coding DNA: TGTGCCTCGACAGGGGGCGCCTATGGCTACACCTTC.

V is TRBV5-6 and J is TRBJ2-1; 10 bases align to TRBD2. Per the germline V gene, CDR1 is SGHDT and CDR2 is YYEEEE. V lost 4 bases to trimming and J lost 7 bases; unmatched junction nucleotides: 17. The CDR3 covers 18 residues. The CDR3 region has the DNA TGTGCCAGCAGCCCCAGGCGGCTAGCGGGGGTTGGGGAAAATGAGCAGTTCTTC. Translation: CASSPRRLAGVGENEQFF.

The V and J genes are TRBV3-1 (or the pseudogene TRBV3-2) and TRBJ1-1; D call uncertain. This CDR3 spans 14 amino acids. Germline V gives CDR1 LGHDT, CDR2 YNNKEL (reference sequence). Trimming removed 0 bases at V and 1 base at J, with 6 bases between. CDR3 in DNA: TGTGCCAGCAGCCAAGACCGGTCGAACACTGAAGCTTTCTTT. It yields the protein CASSQDRSNTEAFF.

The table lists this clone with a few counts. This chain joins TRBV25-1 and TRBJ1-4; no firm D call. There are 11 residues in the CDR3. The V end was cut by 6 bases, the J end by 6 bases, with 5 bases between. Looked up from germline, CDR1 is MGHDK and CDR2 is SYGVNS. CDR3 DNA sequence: TGTGCCAGCAGCGAGTATGAAAAACTGTTTTTT. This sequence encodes CASSEYEKLFF.

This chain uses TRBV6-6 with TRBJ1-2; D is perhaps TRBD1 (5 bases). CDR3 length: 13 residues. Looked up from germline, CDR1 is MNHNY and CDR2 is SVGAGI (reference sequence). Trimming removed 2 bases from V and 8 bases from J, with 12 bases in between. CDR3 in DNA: TGTGCCAGCAGTTACGGGGCAGGGAAAGGCTACACCTTC. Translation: CASSYGAGKGYTF.

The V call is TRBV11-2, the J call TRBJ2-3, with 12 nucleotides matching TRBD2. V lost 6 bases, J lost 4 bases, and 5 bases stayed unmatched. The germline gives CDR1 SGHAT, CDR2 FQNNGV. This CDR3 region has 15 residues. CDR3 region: CASRWTSGTADTQYF. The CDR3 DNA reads TGTGCCAGCAGATGGACTAGCGGGACAGCAGATACGCAGTATTTT.

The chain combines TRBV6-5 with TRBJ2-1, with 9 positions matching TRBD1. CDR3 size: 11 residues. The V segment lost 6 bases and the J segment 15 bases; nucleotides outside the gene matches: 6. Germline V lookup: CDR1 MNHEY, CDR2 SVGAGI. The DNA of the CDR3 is TGTGCCAGCAGACGTGGGGGACAGGGGTTCTTC. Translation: CASRRGGQGFF.

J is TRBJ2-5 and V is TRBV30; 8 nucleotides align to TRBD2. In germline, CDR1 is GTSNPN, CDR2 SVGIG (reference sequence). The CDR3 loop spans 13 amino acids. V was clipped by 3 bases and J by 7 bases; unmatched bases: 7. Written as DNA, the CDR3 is TGTGCCTGGAGCGGACTAGCAGAAGGGACCCAGTACTTC. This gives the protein CAWSGLAEGTQYF.

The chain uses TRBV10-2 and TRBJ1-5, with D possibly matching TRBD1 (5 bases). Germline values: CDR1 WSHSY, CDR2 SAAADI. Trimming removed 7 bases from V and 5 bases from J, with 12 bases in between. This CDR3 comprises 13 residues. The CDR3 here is CASTRGTDQPQHF. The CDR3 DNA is TGCGCCAGCACTCGGGGGACCGATCAGCCCCAGCATTTT.

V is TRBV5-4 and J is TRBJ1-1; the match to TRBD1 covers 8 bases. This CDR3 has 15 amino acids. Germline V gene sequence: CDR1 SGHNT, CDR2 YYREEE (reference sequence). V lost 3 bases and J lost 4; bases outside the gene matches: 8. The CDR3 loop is CASSWEDRVITEAFF. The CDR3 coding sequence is TGTGCCAGCAGCTGGGAGGACAGGGTAATCACTGAAGCTTTCTTT.

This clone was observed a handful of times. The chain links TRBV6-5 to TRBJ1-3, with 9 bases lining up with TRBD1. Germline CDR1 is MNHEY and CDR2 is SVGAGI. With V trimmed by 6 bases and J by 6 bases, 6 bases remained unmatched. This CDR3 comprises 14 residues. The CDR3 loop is CASRPRTGENTIYF. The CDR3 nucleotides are TGTGCCAGCAGACCCAGGACAGGGGAAAACACCATATATTTT.

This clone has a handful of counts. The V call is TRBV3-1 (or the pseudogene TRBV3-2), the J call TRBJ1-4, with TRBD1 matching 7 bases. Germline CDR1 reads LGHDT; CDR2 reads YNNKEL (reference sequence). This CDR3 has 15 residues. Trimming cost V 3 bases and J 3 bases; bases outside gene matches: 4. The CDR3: CASSQRTGPNEKLFF. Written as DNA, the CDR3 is TGTGCCAGCAGCCAGAGGACAGGCCCTAATGAAAAACTGTTTTTT.

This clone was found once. In nucleotides, the CDR3 is TGTGCCAGCAGCAGGGGACAGGGAGGCAATCAGCCCCAGCATTTT. As protein: CASSRGQGGNQPQHF. The chain recombines TRBV21-1 with TRBJ1-5; TRBD1 was called by the table and not checked on the DNA. TRBV21-1 is a recognized pseudogene. The CDR3 totals 15 residues.

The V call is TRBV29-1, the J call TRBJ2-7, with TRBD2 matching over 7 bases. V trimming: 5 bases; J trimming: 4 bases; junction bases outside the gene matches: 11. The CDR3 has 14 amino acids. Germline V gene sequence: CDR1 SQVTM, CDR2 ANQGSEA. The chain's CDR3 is CSVWSASGEYEQYF. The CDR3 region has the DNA TGCAGCGTTTGGTCGGCTAGCGGTGAATACGAGCAGTACTTC.

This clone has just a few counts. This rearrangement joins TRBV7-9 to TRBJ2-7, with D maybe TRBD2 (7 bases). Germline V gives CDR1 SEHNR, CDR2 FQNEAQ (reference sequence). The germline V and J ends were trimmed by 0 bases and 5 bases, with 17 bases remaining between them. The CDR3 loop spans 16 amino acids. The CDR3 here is CASSLAAGARKNEQYF. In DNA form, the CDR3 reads TGTGCCAGCAGCTTAGCGGCGGGGGCGAGGAAGAACGAGCAGTACTTC.

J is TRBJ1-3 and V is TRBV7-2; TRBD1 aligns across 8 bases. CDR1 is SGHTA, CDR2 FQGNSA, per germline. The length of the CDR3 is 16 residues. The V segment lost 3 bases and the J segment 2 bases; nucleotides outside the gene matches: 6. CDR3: CASSFGVTGAGNTIYF. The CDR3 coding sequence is TGTGCCAGCAGCTTCGGGGTGACAGGGGCTGGAAACACCATATATTTT. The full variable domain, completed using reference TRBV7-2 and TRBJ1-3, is GAGVSQSPSNKVTEKGKDVELRCDPISGHTALYWYRQSLGQGLEFLIYFQGNSAPDKSGLPSDRFSAERTGGSVSTLTIQRTQQEDSAVYLCASSFGVTGAGNTIYFGEGSWLTVV.